This T cell receptor beta chain is from a study of CD8+ T cells in alopecia areata. Background on the study: Oral tofacitinib, 5 to 10 mg twice daily, was given in an open-label trial. People stayed on tofacitinib for 6 to 18 months, then stopped the drug for 6 months.

Losses at the gene ends were 5 bases for V and 2 bases for J; bases not matched to a gene: 11. This CDR3 spans 17 amino acids. Germline CDR1 reads SEHNR; CDR2 reads FQNEAQ (reference sequence). RNA, once extracted, was reverse transcribed into cDNA for use as the sequencing template. TCRdb's copy holds only in-frame clones and misses some; the assay was immunoSEQ multiplex PCR. The sample lists 90,000 to 100,000 clones; about two fifths were seen once. This clone appeared a few times. This chain connects TRBV7-9 to TRBJ2-7; 11 bases align to TRBD1. Sample: CD4+ T cells sorted from blood. This TCR came from a human donor with alopecia areata. The CDR3 is CASSATVPGQGAYEQYF. CDR3 DNA: TGTGCCAGCAGCGCTACGGTTCCGGGACAGGGGGCCTACGAGCAGTACTTC.